A selection of T cell receptor beta chains follows, all from one sample in a study of blood T cell repertoires in COVID-19. Produced via immunoSEQ multiplex PCR; TCRdb's table is partial and in-frame only. Of just over 300,000 clones in the sample, around nine tenths were seen once. The sequenced sample consisted of PBMCs or T cells enriched from blood (not recorded which). Receptors were obtained from a woman aged 40 to 55 who had recovered from COVID-19. Both conserved end residues are part of each CDR3. D genes are given only for firm matches. The size entry is marked missing in some rows and otherwise reads once, few, many or a size class.

>NA|TRBJ2-1|TRBV12-3/TRBV12-4|NA
CASRYNYNEQFF
>NA|TRBJ2-7|TRBV19|once
CASSISTASRLHEQYF
>NA|TRBJ1-6|TRBV3-1/TRBV3-2|NA
CASSRDNNNSPLHF
>NA|TRBJ2-5|TRBV29-1|NA
CSAQGRSETQYF
>NA|TRBJ1-2|TRBV2|NA
CASSEGTANYGYTF
>NA|TRBJ1-5|TRBV19|NA
CASSKGQLSPQHF
>NA|TRBJ1-2|TRBV5-1|few
CASSLGPGGYTF
>NA|TRBJ2-5|TRBV19|NA
CASSATGTQYF
>NA|TRBJ2-6|TRBV7-9|NA
CASSLSQYLSGANVLTF
>NA|TRBJ2-3|TRBV3-1/TRBV3-2|NA
CASSQLGAVGTDTQYF
>NA|TRBJ2-3|TRBV4-3|NA
CASSQDRGNGVQDTQYF
>TRBD2|TRBJ2-5|TRBV6-5|NA
CASRTIAGQETQYF
>NA|TRBJ2-6|TRBV27|NA
CASRDYSSVLTF
>TRBD1|TRBJ2-7|TRBV6-1|NA
CASSGGQGLTRYEQYF
>TRBD1|TRBJ1-2|TRBV29-1|few
CSVRTGGRYGYTF